The 18 T cell receptor beta chains presented below share a single source sample, sequenced in a study of T cells in Graves' hyperthyroidism and ophthalmopathy. Using RNA transcripts as the source, TCR beta CDR3 regions were amplified. The HTBI set primed first-round TCR CDR3 RT-PCR. TCRdb redid the calling of the multiplex PCR reads with MiXCR, one entry per CDR3 protein. The sample lists more than 300,000 distinct CDR3 sequences; roughly 15% were seen once. The specimen sequenced was blood. Receptor source: a woman under 40 with Graves' hyperthyroidism that later progressed to Graves' ophthalmopathy.

This clonotype was seen more than once but under ten times. A much larger clone differs by one base, so this may be a read error. The genes are TRBV28 and TRBJ1-5; the match to TRBD1 covers 7 bases. The CDR3 consists of 15 residues. CDR1 and CDR2 from the germline V gene are MDHEN and SYDVKM. Germline trimming cut 5 bases from V and 7 bases from J; bases unmatched to any gene: 11. In DNA, the CDR3 is TGTGCCAGCAGTGACGGGACAGCGACTAGCCAGCCCCAGCATTTT. Translated: CASSDGTATSQPQHF.

This clonotype was counted many times. The genes are TRBV28 and TRBJ1-2, with D unresolved. Germline V gene lookup returns CDR1 MDHEN and CDR2 SYDVKM. This CDR3 is built from 11 residues. V was clipped by 3 bases and J by 8 bases, with 7 bases between them. The CDR3 nucleotides read TGTGCCAGCAGTTTTAAGAGCGGCTACACCTTC. Amino acid sequence: CASSFKSGYTF.

In its sample, this clonotype was seen many times. The chain has TRBV4-1 and TRBJ1-1; a possible D gene is TRBD1 (6 bases). Germline CDR1 and CDR2: MGHRA and YSYEKL. The CDR3 has 15 residues. Trimming cost V 3 bases and J 3 bases, with 14 bases left between them. The chain's CDR3 is CASSHYREEDTEAFF. DNA of the CDR3: TGCGCCAGCAGCCACTACAGGGAAGAGGACACTGAAGCTTTCTTT.

This clonotype was found many times. This chain joins TRBV12-3 or TRBV12-4 and TRBJ2-2, with 7 bases matching TRBD1. After removal of 4 bases from V and 3 bases from J, the junction contained 2 bases not matched to a gene. This CDR3 comprises 14 residues. The CDR3 spells CASSSTGDTGELFF. CDR3 nucleotides: TGTGCCAGCAGTTCAACAGGGGACACCGGGGAGCTGTTTTTT.

This clonotype was recorded many times. The chain uses TRBV10-3 and TRBJ1-1; 10 bases map to TRBD1. Germline values: CDR1 ENHRY, CDR2 SYGVKD. This CDR3 spans 16 amino acids. V was pared by 8 bases and J by 1 base, with 10 bases of the junction left unmatched. This CDR3 is CAISAGQGDWNTEAFF. CDR3 bases: TGTGCCATCTCCGCTGGACAGGGGGACTGGAACACTGAAGCTTTCTTT.

The chain is built from TRBV18 and TRBJ2-1; the D is unclear. CDR3 length: 12 amino acids. The V end lost 4 bases, the J end lost 10 bases, and 11 bases lay between the germline ends. Germline loops: CDR1 KGHSH, CDR2 LQKENI. CDR3 DNA sequence: TGTGCCAGCTCACTATCGACTGACGAGCAGTTCTTC. Translation: CASSLSTDEQFF.

In its sample, this clonotype is medium-sized (0.01 to 0.1%). The rearrangement joins TRBV15 to TRBJ2-5; 9 bases map to TRBD1. With V trimmed by 4 bases and J by 4 bases, 1 base remained unmatched. In germline, CDR1 is LNHNV, CDR2 YYDKDF (reference sequence). The CDR3 runs to 13 residues. The CDR3 nucleotides are TGTGCCACCAGCACGACAGGGGGAGAGACCCAGTACTTC. The encoded protein is CATSTTGGETQYF.

This clonotype was detected many times. The V call is TRBV28, the J call TRBJ1-2, with a possible D match to TRBD1 (6 bases). V was shortened by 3 bases and J by 3 bases, with 17 bases between the two germline ends. The CDR3 length is 16 residues. Germline V CDR1 and CDR2: MDHEN, SYDVKM. The CDR3: CASSFPTGTTDYGYTF. The CDR3 DNA reads TGTGCCAGCAGTTTTCCTACAGGGACTACCGACTATGGCTACACCTTC.

At least ten counts were recorded for this clonotype. The J gene is TRBJ2-5, the V gene TRBV11-2; 7 nucleotides agree with TRBD2. Germline CDR1 is SGHAT and CDR2 is FQNNGV. The ends lost 5 bases at V and 0 bases at J; junction bases unmatched: 15. CDR3 length: 18 residues. CDR3 nucleotide sequence: TGTGCCAGCAGCCCAAGGACTAGTCGTGGGGCACACCAAGAGACCCAGTACTTC. It codes for CASSPRTSRGAHQETQYF.

Many counts were recorded for this clonotype. The chain carries TRBV6-1 and TRBJ1-3; 9 bases fit TRBD1. V was clipped by 6 bases and J by 4 bases; unmatched bases: 10. Germline-derived CDR1 and CDR2 are MNHNS and SASEGT. The CDR3 loop spans 16 amino acids. In DNA form, the CDR3 reads TGTGCCAGCAGCCACCGCCCCGGACAGGGGGGAAACACCATATATTTT. It is translated as CASSHRPGQGGNTIYF.

The chain combines TRBV2 with TRBJ1-2; tentative D call: TRBD1 (6 bases). V lost 10 bases and J 8 bases, leaving 17 bases between the germline ends. This CDR3 is 12 amino acids long. Germline V gene lookup returns CDR1 SNHLY and CDR2 FYNNEI. In DNA form, the CDR3 reads TGTGCCACCCGTAAGGGGGGCGACGGCTACACCTTC. Protein: CATRKGGDGYTF.

This clonotype was seen a few times. The genes are TRBV19 and TRBJ1-6; no clear D gene. The CDR3 sequence is 15 residues long. The germline gives CDR1 LNHDA, CDR2 SQIVND (reference sequence). Trimming pared 2 bases from V and 3 bases from J, leaving 8 bases between. Here the CDR3 reads CASSISSDYNSPLHF. In DNA, the CDR3 is TGTGCCAGTAGTATATCCAGTGACTATAATTCACCCCTCCACTTT.

Concerning this clonotype itself: At one end, the junction sequence differs from germline, possibly due to a read error. The rearrangement links TRBV11-3 to TRBJ2-1; D remains unclear. Germline values: CDR1 SGHNT, CDR2 YENEEA. CDR3 length equals 15 residues. The CDR3 DNA is TGCGCCAGCAGCCAAGATTGGCCTAGGTTAAATGAGCAGTTCTTC. It is translated as CASSQDWPRLNEQFF.

This chain links TRBV6-2 or TRBV6-3 with TRBJ2-6; D might be TRBD1 (5 bases). V lost 9 bases and J lost 0, with 12 bases in between. The CDR3 has 15 residues. Germline V gives CDR1 MNHEY, CDR2 SVGEGT. The CDR3 loop is CASSSGYSGANVLTF. CDR3 in DNA: TGTGCCAGTAGCTCAGGGTACTCTGGGGCCAACGTCCTGACTTTC.

This clonotype showed up many times. This sequence joins TRBV6-1 and TRBJ1-5; TRBD1 aligns across 8 bases. J gave up 5 bases and V 6 bases, and 12 bases lay outside the gene matches. Germline loops: CDR1 MNHNS, CDR2 SASEGT. The CDR3 runs 16 residues. DNA of the CDR3: TGTGCCAGCAGACCCTTAGACAGGGGATACGATCAGCCCCAGCATTTT. This translates into CASRPLDRGYDQPQHF.

Worth noting for this clonotype: This may be a read error: a much more frequent sequence differs by one nucleotide. This sequence joins TRBV27 and TRBJ2-5; D possibly matches TRBD1 or TRBD2 (5 bases each). Per germline, CDR1 MNHEY and CDR2 SMNVEV (reference sequence). The length of the CDR3 is 15 residues. V lost 4 bases to trimming and J lost 5 bases, with 17 bases between them. CDR3 nucleotides: TGTGCCAGCAGTTCAAGTTACTTAGGGGACGAGACCCAGTACTTC. It yields the protein CASSSSYLGDETQYF.

Ten or more counts support this clonotype. The V gene is TRBV6-1, the J gene TRBJ1-2, with D tentatively TRBD1 (5 bases). The V end was cut by 6 bases, the J end by 2 bases, with 13 bases between. This CDR3 has 14 residues. Germline CDR1 is MNHNS and CDR2 is SASEGT. Written as DNA, the CDR3 is TGTGCCAGCAGGGTCGGAGAGGGGAACTATGGCTACACCTTC. It is translated as CASRVGEGNYGYTF.

This clonotype was picked up many times. The chain couples TRBV5-8 to TRBJ2-3; D may be TRBD1 or TRBD2 (6 bases each). Trimming took 2 bases from V and 5 from J, leaving 12 bases between them. The length of the CDR3 is 14 residues. The germline V gene encodes CDR1 SGHTS and CDR2 YDEGEE. The CDR3 here is CASSFRGRGDTQYF. The CDR3 DNA sequence: TGTGCCAGCAGCTTTCGGGGGCGCGGAGATACGCAGTATTTT.